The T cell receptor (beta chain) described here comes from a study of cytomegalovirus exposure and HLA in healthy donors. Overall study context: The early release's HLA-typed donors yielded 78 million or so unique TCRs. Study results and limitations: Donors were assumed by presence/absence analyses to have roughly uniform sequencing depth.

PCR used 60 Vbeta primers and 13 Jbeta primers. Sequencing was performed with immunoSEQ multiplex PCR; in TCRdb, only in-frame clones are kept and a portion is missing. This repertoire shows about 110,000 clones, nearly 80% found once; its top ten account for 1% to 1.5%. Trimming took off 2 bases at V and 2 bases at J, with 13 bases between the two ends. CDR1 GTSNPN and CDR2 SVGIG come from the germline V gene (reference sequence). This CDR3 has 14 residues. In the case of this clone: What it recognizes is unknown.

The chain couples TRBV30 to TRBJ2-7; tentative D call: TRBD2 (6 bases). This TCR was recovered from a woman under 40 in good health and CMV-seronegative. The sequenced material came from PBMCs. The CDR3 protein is CAWSLVSGAYEQYF. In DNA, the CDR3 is TGTGCCTGGAGTTTGGTCTCGGGGGCCTACGAGCAGTACTTC.